This T cell receptor beta chain derives from a study of response to subunit inactivated influenza vaccine. The study, taken as a whole, reports: Authors suggested that a seasonal influenza vaccination recruits few new T cells each time.

TCRdb reprocessed the RT-PCR reads with MiXCR, giving one entry per CDR3 protein. Here the sample spans roughly 650,000 distinct CDR3 sequences, approximately 15% being singletons. Germline values: CDR1 LGHDT, CDR2 YNNKEL (reference sequence). Trimming took off 1 base at V and 0 bases at J, with 13 bases between the two ends. The CDR3 runs 16 residues. Concerning this clonotype itself: The target antigen is unknown.

Specimen: PBMCs from blood, collected 11 to 12 days after vaccination. The J gene is TRBJ2-7, the V gene TRBV3-1; D gene unclear. The source of this sequence is a man over 45 who received an inactivated influenza vaccine. The CDR3 DNA sequence: TGTGCCAGCAGCCAAGTTGGGGTACTGAACTCCTACGAGCAGTACTTC. Protein product: CASSQVGVLNSYEQYF.